One and the same sample provided the 27 T cell receptor beta chains below, sequenced in a study of blood T cells in healthy people across ages. A J-beta primer mix and a sample-barcoded 5' primer were used in a second PCR of about 7 to 12 cycles. MiXCR, applied by TCRdb to the 5' RACE reads, yields one record per CDR3 protein. The sample holds just over 1 million distinct CDR3 sequences; more than 40% are singletons and the top ten take around 18%. Material: blood. Receptors originate from a woman in her sixties in good health.

This clonotype was found a few times. J is TRBJ2-1 and V is TRBV7-8, with 8 nucleotides matching TRBD2. Germline CDR1 is SGHVS and CDR2 is FQNEAQ. The CDR3 runs to 16 residues. The V gene end was trimmed by 5 bases and the J gene end by 9 bases; junction bases not matched to a gene: 15. This CDR3 reads CASSIGGTRGFVEQFF. The CDR3 region has the DNA TGTGCCAGCAGCATAGGGGGGACTAGAGGGTTCGTTGAGCAGTTCTTC.

The chain uses TRBV25-1 and TRBJ1-6; the D is unclear. With 8 bases removed from V and 6 bases from J, the gap between germline ends came to 11 bases. Germline CDR1 reads MGHDK; CDR2 reads SYGVNS. This CDR3 has 13 residues. DNA of the CDR3: TGTGCCAGCGCAGCCATTTCTAATTCACCCCTCCACTTT. Translation gives CASAAISNSPLHF.

This clonotype came up a few times. The chain links TRBV20-1 to TRBJ1-4; unclear D gene. V was clipped by 0 bases and J by 8 bases, with 22 bases between them. Germline V gene data show CDR1 as DFQATT and CDR2 as SNEGSKA (reference sequence). The CDR3 sequence is 17 residues long. The CDR3 nucleotides read TGCAGTGCTAGAGATCAGCGCGCCGCCGATTCCGCAGAAAAACTGTTTTTT. Translation gives CSARDQRAADSAEKLFF.

The chain has TRBV9 and TRBJ2-5; no clear D gene. Trimming cost V 3 bases and J 5 bases, with 11 bases left between them. There are 13 residues in the CDR3. Germline V gene lookup returns CDR1 SGDLS and CDR2 YYNGEE. Here the CDR3 reads CASSAHIRETQYF. The CDR3 DNA reads TGTGCCAGCAGCGCCCACATCAGGGAGACCCAGTACTTC.

V usage is TRBV29-1 and J usage is TRBJ2-6; D is unclear. CDR3 length: 14 residues. Per the germline V gene, CDR1 is SQVTM and CDR2 is ANQGSEA. Trimming left V 4 bases short and J 0 bases short, with 7 bases between. The CDR3 region is CSVVSCSGANVLTF. CDR3 nucleotides: TGCAGCGTTGTTTCATGCTCTGGGGCCAACGTCCTGACTTTC.

The chain uses TRBV28 and TRBJ2-3; 7 bases fit TRBD2. Germline V CDR1 and CDR2: MDHEN, SYDVKM. The CDR3 totals 16 residues. Trimming took 5 bases from V and 6 from J; bases not matched to a gene: 14. In DNA, the CDR3 is TGTGCCAGCAGTCTCCTCGGGGAGGGCGCTGAGGATACGCAGTATTTT. Its translation: CASSLLGEGAEDTQYF.

As concerns this clonotype: At one of its ends the junction is not consistent with the germline gene, which may arise from a read error. The chain uses TRBV7-2 and TRBJ2-3; 9 bases line up with TRBD2. The germline CDR1 and CDR2 sequences are SGHTA and FQGNSA. The CDR3 runs 17 residues. The CDR3 nucleotides are TGTGCCAGCAACTTAGGAAGTGCGGGAGGGCCCGCAGATACGCAGTATTTT. This codes for CASNLGSAGGPADTQYF.

The V gene is TRBV20-1, the J gene TRBJ2-1; possible D gene TRBD2, 5 bases. The tail of the sequence fits TRBJ2-7 better, so the J call may be wrong. Looked up from germline, CDR1 is DFQATT and CDR2 is SNEGSKA (reference sequence). This CDR3 spans 13 amino acids. CDR3 sequence: CSASRAESYEQYF. CDR3 bases: TGCAGTGCCTCGCGGGCAGAATCCTACGAGCAGTACTTC.

This clonotype has a handful of counts. V and J are TRBV27 and TRBJ2-5; D might be TRBD1 (6 bases). The J call may be incorrect, as the DNA end agrees better with TRBJ2-7. CDR3 size: 14 residues. Germline CDR1 and CDR2: MNHEY and SMNVEV (reference sequence). The CDR3 loop is CASSPDTTGREQYF. As DNA, the CDR3 is TGTGCCAGCAGTCCAGACACCACAGGGCGCGAGCAGTACTTC.

This sequence joins TRBV20-1 and TRBJ2-7; D is perhaps TRBD1 (6 bases). The CDR3 extends over 14 amino acids. V shed 6 bases and J shed 5 bases, with 20 bases lying between them. The germline CDR1 and CDR2 sequences are DFQATT and SNEGSKA (reference sequence). CDR3 DNA sequence: TGCAGTGCCCCCGTACAGGGTATGATCGACGAGCAGTACTTC. Translation gives CSAPVQGMIDEQYF.

Points on this clonotype: This may stem from a read error, because a much larger clone lies one nucleotide away. The J gene is TRBJ2-7, the V gene TRBV6-5; TRBD2 matches 15 bases. The germline CDR1 and CDR2 sequences are MNHEY and SVGAGI. The CDR3 sequence is 16 residues long. The DNA of the CDR3 is TGTGCCAGCAGTTTCGGACTAGCGGGAGGGCCTCGCGAGCGGTACTTC. Amino acids: CASSFGLAGGPRERYF.

The V call is TRBV29-1, the J call TRBJ2-1; D perhaps matches TRBD2 (5 bases). Germline V lookup: CDR1 SQVTM, CDR2 ANQGSEA. Deletions cut 6 bases from V and 0 bases from J, with 9 bases between. There are 13 residues in the CDR3. The CDR3 protein is CSVAELSYNEQFF. The CDR3 DNA follows: TGCAGCGTAGCGGAGCTCTCCTACAATGAGCAGTTCTTC.

The genes are TRBV20-1 and TRBJ2-3, with 8 bases fitting TRBD2. The CDR3 is 15 residues long. From germline, CDR1 is DFQATT and CDR2 SNEGSKA (reference sequence). J gave up 3 bases and V 4 bases, and 9 bases lay outside the gene matches. CDR3 DNA sequence: TGCAGTGCTATTCCGGCTAGCGGGTCTACAGATACGCAGTATTTT. This encodes CSAIPASGSTDTQYF.

This chain joins TRBV12-3 or TRBV12-4 and TRBJ1-4, with D tentatively TRBD1 (6 bases). This CDR3 region has 14 residues. Trimming pared 5 bases from V and 3 bases from J, leaving 10 bases between. Here the CDR3 reads CASSAGEANEKLFF. The CDR3 DNA reads as TGTGCCAGCAGTGCAGGGGAGGCTAATGAAAAACTGTTTTTT.

The rearrangement joins TRBV20-1 to TRBJ2-3, with TRBD1 matching 7 bases. V lost 5 bases, J lost 6 bases, and 5 bases stayed unmatched. This CDR3 has 12 residues. The germline V gene encodes CDR1 DFQATT and CDR2 SNEGSKA (reference sequence). The CDR3: CSAEGQRDTQYF. In DNA, the CDR3 is TGCAGTGCTGAGGGACAGAGGGATACGCAGTATTTT.

A few counts support this clonotype. The V gene is TRBV20-1, the J gene TRBJ2-7; D possibly uses TRBD1 or TRBD2 (5 bases each). Germline V gene data show CDR1 as DFQATT and CDR2 as SNEGSKA (reference sequence). Trimming stripped 3 bases from V and 6 bases from J, with 15 bases between. The CDR3 runs to 13 residues. CDR3: CSARTGTLSEQYF. The CDR3 nucleotides are TGCAGTGCTAGGACCGGGACCCTCTCCGAGCAGTACTTC.

The CDR3 region is CASSHTRNTEAFF. Here the CDR3 DNA reads TGTGCCAGCAGTCATACAAGAAACACTGAAGCTTTCTTT. The chain carries TRBV12-3 or TRBV12-4 and TRBJ1-1; D is undetermined. The ends were cut back, 5 bases at V and 2 bases at J, with 9 bases in the middle. There are 13 residues in the CDR3.

The J gene is TRBJ2-3, the V gene TRBV11-2, with TRBD2 matching over 12 bases. Germline V gives CDR1 SGHAT, CDR2 FQNNGV. The ends lost 4 bases at V and 5 bases at J; junction bases unmatched: 10. This CDR3 comprises 17 residues. CDR3 region: CASSSRTSGKGGDTQYF. CDR3 nucleotide sequence: TGTGCCAGCAGCTCTAGGACTAGCGGGAAGGGTGGAGATACGCAGTATTTT.

This sequence joins TRBV27 and TRBJ2-5; D is perhaps TRBD2 (6 bases). The better agreement between TRBJ2-7 and the DNA end casts doubt on the J call. The germline gives CDR1 MNHEY, CDR2 SMNVEV (reference sequence). CDR3 length equals 16 residues. The CDR3 DNA is TGTGCCAGCAGTTTAGAGGGTGGGAGGATTTCCCACGAGCAGTACTTC. Protein product: CASSLEGGRISHEQYF.

The V gene is TRBV12-3 or TRBV12-4, the J gene TRBJ1-6; a possible D gene is TRBD1 (5 bases). V was shortened by 1 base and J by 7 bases, with 14 bases between the two germline ends. This CDR3 has 16 amino acids. CDR3 sequence: CASSLGQGRANSPLHF. CDR3 nucleotides: TGTGCCAGCAGTTTAGGGCAGGGCAGGGCGAATTCACCCCTCCACTTT.

J is TRBJ2-1 and V is TRBV6-5; D gene unclear. The last part of the DNA fits TRBJ2-7 better; the J call may be wrong. This CDR3 is built from 16 residues. CDR1 is MNHEY and CDR2 is SVGAGI in the germline V gene. The chain's CDR3 is CASSYSGLGSYNEQYF. For the CDR3, the DNA is TGTGCCAGCAGTTACTCGGGCCTCGGGTCCTACAATGAGCAGTACTTC.

The gene calls are TRBV5-6 and TRBJ2-3; D possibly uses TRBD1 or TRBD2 (5 bases each). The CDR3 consists of 14 residues. V was trimmed by 3 bases and J by 1 base, leaving 9 bases between them. Germline CDR1 SGHDT, CDR2 YYEEEE. The CDR3 DNA reads as TGTGCCAGCAGCTCGGGACCGGGCACAGATACGCAGTATTTT. This gives the protein CASSSGPGTDTQYF.

In its sample, this clonotype was seen a few times. The genes are TRBV7-2 and TRBJ2-7; D remains ambiguous. This CDR3 has 14 residues. Per germline, CDR1 SGHTA and CDR2 FQGNSA. Between the trimmed V and J ends, which lost 5 bases and 3 bases, there was a span of 14 bases. DNA for the CDR3: TGTGCCAGCAGCCCCCGATCTGTGAACTACGAGCAGTACTTC. Protein: CASSPRSVNYEQYF.

The chain joins TRBV4-2 to TRBJ2-1, with TRBD2 matching over 9 bases. The end of the DNA fits TRBJ2-7 better, so the J call may be wrong. This CDR3 is 16 amino acids long. The germline V gene has CDR1 LGHNA and CDR2 YNFKEQ. The CDR3 bases are TGTGCCAGCAGCCCTATGACTAGCGGCTCCTACAATGAGCAGTACTTC. It specifies CASSPMTSGSYNEQYF.

The genes are TRBV3-1 and TRBJ2-1, with 11 nucleotides matching TRBD2. CDR3 length: 16 residues. CDR1 is LGHDT, CDR2 YNNKEL, per germline (reference sequence). J lost 7 bases, V lost 2 bases, and 7 bases had no gene match. This CDR3 is CASSQTTSGRSNEQFF. The DNA of the CDR3 is TGTGCCAGCAGCCAAACTACTAGCGGGAGAAGTAATGAGCAGTTCTTC.

The sample holds a few counts of this clonotype. CDR3 amino acids: CASSLLRTGSALSYEQYF. As DNA, the CDR3 is TGTGCCAGCAGTTTATTACGGACAGGGTCCGCTTTATCCTACGAGCAGTACTTC. The rearrangement joins TRBV27 to TRBJ2-7; the match to TRBD1 covers 8 bases. V gave up 1 base and J gave up 1 base; unmatched junction bases: 12. The CDR3 totals 18 residues. Germline values: CDR1 MNHEY, CDR2 SMNVEV (reference sequence).

The chain uses TRBV20-1 and TRBJ2-7; 7 nucleotides agree with TRBD2. Losses at the gene ends were 3 bases for V and 2 bases for J; bases not matched to a gene: 7. The germline CDR1 and CDR2 sequences are DFQATT and SNEGSKA (reference sequence). The CDR3 loop spans 14 amino acids. CDR3 loop: CSARPSGWTYEQYF. CDR3 DNA sequence: TGCAGTGCTAGGCCTAGCGGATGGACCTACGAGCAGTACTTC.